Here is one T cell receptor beta chain with its context. Its antigen is undetermined. The sample comes from a study of shared clonotypes between healthy human individuals. Study-wide points: Blood was the sole source, and tissue repertoires probably differ.

Selected positively for CCR7 and CD45RO-negative, naive CD8 cells excluded terminally differentiated effector memory CD45RA+ cells. Sequencing used immunoSEQ multiplex PCR; TCRdb keeps in-frame clones, though not all of them. This table holds 1.5 million to 2.5 million clones, roughly 94% found once. V was trimmed by 1 base and J by 2 bases, leaving 10 bases between them. Germline V gene sequence: CDR1 SGHRS, CDR2 YFSETQ. The CDR3 loop spans 14 amino acids. The chain couples TRBV5-1 to TRBJ2-7; the D is unclear. The sequence derives from a man between 18 and 29 years old in good health. Source material: naive CD8+ T cells sorted from blood. The CDR3 sequence: CASSLRTDTYEQYF. As DNA, the CDR3 is TGCGCCAGCAGCTTGAGGACGGATACCTACGAGCAGTACTTC.